Sequencing of this T cell receptor beta chain was carried out in a study of T-cell memory formation after mild COVID-19. This clonotype was counted between two and nine times. Its target is not known. Trimming at V came to 0 bases and at J to 7 bases, leaving 1 base not matched to a gene. Germline CDR1 is MGHRA and CDR2 is YSYEKL. The CDR3 length is 14 residues. From the 5' RACE reads, TCRdb called clonotypes with MiXCR, one entry per CDR3 protein. The sample shows around 190,000 distinct CDR3 sequences, 15% to 20% of them seen only once. Study results and caveats: The main location of contracting CD4+ clones was CM and EM, and that of contracting CD8+ clones was EMRA.

This chain uses TRBV4-1 with TRBJ2-1; 9 bases are a match to TRBD2. The sequence came from a man aged 18 to 29 who had mild COVID-19 (a few samples of this study predate the infection). Cell type and time point are not known. Sequencing used PBMCs or a T cell subset sorted from them (not recorded which). The CDR3 DNA sequence: TGCGCCAGCAGCCAAGATGCGGGGGGGAATGAGCAGTTCTTC. This translates into CASSQDAGGNEQFF.